Sequencing of this TCR beta chain was carried out in a study of T cell responses to AZD1222 COVID-19 vaccine. Findings and caveats of the study: Females made up more of the donors, who were largely white British, and clonal diversity may have come out too low. Repertoires were sampled only after the peak T cell response.

Germline-derived CDR1 and CDR2 are SGHTS and YDEGEE. The J segment lost 2 bases and the V segment lost 4 bases, leaving 5 bases of the junction unmatched. CDR3 size: 16 residues. With regard to this clone: Its specificity is not known.

Sequencing used immunoSEQ multiplex PCR; TCRdb keeps in-frame clones, though not all of them. Here the sample spans 150,000 or so clones, about 90% being singletons. The gene calls are TRBV5-8 and TRBJ2-3; 12 nucleotides line up with TRBD2. This TCR was sampled from an adult in good health. Sequenced here: peripheral blood, sampled on day 0 of MenACWY control vaccination. Here the CDR3 DNA reads TGTGCCAGCAGCAGTGGACTAGCGGGGAACACAGATACGCAGTATTTT. Translated: CASSSGLAGNTDTQYF.